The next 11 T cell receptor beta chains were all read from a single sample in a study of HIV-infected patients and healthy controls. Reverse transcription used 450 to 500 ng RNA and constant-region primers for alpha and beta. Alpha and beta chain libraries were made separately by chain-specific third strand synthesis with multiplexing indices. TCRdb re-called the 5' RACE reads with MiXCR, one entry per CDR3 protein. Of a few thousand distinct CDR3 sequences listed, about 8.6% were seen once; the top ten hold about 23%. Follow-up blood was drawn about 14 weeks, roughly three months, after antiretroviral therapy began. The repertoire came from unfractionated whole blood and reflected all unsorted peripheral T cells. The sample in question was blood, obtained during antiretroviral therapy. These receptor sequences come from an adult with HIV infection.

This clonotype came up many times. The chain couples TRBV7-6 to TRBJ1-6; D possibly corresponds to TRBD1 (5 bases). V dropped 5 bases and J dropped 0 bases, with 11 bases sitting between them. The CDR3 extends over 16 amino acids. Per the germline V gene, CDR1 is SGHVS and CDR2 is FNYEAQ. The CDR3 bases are TGTGCCAGCAGCCCAGGGTGGAGCTCCTATAATTCACCCCTCCACTTT. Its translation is CASSPGWSSYNSPLHF.

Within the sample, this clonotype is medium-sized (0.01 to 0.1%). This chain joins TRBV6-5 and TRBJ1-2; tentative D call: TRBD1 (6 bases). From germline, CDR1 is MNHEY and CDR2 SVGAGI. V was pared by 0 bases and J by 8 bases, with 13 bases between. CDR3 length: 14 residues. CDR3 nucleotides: TGTGCCAGCAGTTACTCCCCCGGGGGCTCGGGCTACACCTTC. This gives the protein CASSYSPGGSGYTF.

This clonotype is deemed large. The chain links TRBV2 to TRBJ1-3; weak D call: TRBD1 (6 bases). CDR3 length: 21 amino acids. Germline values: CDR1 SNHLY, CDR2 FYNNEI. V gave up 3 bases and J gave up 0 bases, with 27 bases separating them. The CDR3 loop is CASSERGFIGASSSSGNTIYF. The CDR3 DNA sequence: TGTGCCAGCAGTGAGAGGGGGTTTATTGGAGCGTCGTCGAGCTCTGGAAACACCATATATTTT.

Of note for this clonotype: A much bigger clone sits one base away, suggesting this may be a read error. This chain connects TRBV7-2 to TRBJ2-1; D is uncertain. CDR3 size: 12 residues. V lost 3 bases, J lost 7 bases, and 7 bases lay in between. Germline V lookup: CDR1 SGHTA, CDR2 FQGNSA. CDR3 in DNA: TGTGCCAGCAGCTTGAGCATAAATGAGCAGTTCTTC. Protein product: CASSLSINEQFF.

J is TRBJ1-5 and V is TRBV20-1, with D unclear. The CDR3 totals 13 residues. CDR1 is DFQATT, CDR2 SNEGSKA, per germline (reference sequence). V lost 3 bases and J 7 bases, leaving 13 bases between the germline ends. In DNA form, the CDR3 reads TGCAGTGCTAGCCCAAGCCAAGGACAGCCCCAGCATTTT. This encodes CSASPSQGQPQHF.

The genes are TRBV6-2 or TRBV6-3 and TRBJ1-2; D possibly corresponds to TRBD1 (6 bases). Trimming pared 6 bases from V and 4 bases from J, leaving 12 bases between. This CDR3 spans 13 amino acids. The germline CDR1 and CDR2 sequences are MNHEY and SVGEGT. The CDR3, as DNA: TGTGCCAGCAGATTACAGGGTTCCTATGGCTACACCTTC. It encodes CASRLQGSYGYTF.

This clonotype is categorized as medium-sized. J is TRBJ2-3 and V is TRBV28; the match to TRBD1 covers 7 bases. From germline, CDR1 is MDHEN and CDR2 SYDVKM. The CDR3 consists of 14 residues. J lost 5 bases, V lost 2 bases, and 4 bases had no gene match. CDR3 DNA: TGTGCCAGCAGTTTACAGGGGGAGATAGATACGCAGTATTTT. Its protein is CASSLQGEIDTQYF.

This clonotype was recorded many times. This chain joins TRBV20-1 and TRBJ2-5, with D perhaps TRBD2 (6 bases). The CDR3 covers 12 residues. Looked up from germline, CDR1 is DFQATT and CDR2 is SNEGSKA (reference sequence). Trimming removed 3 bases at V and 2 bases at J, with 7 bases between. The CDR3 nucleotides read TGCAGTGCTAGGGAGGGGCAAGAGACCCAGTACTTC. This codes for CSAREGQETQYF.

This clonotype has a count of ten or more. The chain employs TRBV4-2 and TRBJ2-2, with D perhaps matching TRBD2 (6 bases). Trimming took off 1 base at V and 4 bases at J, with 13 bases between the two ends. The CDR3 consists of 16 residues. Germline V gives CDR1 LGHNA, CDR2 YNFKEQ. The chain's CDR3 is CASSQGQTSFTGELFF. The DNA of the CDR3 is TGTGCCAGCAGCCAAGGACAGACTAGTTTCACCGGGGAGCTGTTTTTT.

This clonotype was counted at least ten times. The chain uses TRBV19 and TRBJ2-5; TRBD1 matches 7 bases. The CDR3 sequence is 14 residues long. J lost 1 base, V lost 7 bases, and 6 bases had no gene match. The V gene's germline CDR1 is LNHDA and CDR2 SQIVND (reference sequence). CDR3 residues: CASKRGLTQETQYF. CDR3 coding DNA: TGTGCCAGTAAGAGGGGGCTGACCCAAGAGACCCAGTACTTC.

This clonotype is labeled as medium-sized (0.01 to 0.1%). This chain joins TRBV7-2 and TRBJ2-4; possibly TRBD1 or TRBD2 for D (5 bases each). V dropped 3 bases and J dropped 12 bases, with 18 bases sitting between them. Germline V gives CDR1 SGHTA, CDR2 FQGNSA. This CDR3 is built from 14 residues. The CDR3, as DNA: TGTGCCAGCAGCTTCGCCGGGACCGCAGCGACTCAGTACTTC. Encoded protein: CASSFAGTAATQYF. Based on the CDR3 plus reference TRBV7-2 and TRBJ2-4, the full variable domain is GAGVSQSPSNKVTEKGKDVELRCDPISGHTALYWYRQSLGQGLEFLIYFQGNSAPDKSGLPSDRFSAERTGGSVSTLTIQRTQQEDSAVYLCASSFAGTAATQYFGAGTRLSVL.